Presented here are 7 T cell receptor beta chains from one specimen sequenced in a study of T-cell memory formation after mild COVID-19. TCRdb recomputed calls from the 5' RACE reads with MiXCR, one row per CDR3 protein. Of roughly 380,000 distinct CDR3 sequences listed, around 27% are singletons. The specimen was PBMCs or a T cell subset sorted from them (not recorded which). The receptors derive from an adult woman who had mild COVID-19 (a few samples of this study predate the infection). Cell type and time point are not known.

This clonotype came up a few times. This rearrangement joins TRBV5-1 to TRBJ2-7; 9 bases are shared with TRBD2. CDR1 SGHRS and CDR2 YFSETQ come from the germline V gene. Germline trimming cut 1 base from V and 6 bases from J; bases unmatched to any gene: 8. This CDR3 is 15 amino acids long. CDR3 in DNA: TGCGCCAGCAGCTTGATAGCGGGAGAGGAAACCGAGCAGTACTTC. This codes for CASSLIAGEETEQYF.

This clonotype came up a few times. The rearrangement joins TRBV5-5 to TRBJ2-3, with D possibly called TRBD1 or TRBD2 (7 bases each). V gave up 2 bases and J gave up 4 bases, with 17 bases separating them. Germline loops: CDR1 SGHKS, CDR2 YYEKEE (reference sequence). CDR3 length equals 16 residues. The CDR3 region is CASSFRGGGEADTQYF. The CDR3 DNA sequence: TGTGCCAGCAGCTTCCGGGGAGGGGGCGAAGCAGATACGCAGTATTTT.

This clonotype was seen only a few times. The CDR3 reads CASSTGPPWEQFF. Written as DNA, the CDR3 is TGTGCCAGCAGCACGGGACCGCCTTGGGAGCAGTTCTTC. This chain links TRBV7-2 with TRBJ2-1, with D perhaps given as TRBD1 or TRBD2 (5 bases each). This CDR3 region has 13 residues. Germline assignment: CDR1 SGHTA and CDR2 FQGNSA. V gave up 5 bases and J gave up 10 bases, with 15 bases separating them.

In nucleotides, the CDR3 is TGTGCCTGGAGTGTATACCCCCCCGGACTGGGGACTGAAGCTTTCTTT. Amino acids: CAWSVYPPGLGTEAFF. The chain is built from TRBV30 and TRBJ1-1; D gene unclear. The CDR3 runs to 16 residues. V gave up 0 bases and J gave up 5 bases, with 19 bases separating them. In germline, CDR1 is GTSNPN, CDR2 SVGIG (reference sequence).

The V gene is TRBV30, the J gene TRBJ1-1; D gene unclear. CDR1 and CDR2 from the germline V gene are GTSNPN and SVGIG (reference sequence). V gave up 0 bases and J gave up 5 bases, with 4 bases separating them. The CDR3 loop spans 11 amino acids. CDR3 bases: TGTGCCTGGAGTGTATGGACTGAAGCTTTCTTT. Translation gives CAWSVWTEAFF.

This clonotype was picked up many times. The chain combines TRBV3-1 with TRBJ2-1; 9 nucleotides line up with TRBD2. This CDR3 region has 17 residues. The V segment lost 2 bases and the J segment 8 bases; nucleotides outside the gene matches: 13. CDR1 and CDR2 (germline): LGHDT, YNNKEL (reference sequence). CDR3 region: CASSQSLGRGGYDEQFF. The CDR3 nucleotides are TGTGCCAGCAGCCAATCACTCGGGCGGGGGGGCTATGATGAGCAGTTCTTC.

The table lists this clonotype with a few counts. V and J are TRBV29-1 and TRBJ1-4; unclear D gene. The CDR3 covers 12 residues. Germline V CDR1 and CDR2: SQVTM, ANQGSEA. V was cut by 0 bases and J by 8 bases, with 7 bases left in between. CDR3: CSVEEVGEKLFF. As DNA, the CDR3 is TGCAGCGTTGAAGAGGTGGGAGAAAAACTGTTTTTT.